The clone carrying this T cell receptor (beta chain) came up a few times. No antigen is known for it. This same CDR3 is encoded by further DNA sequences in the sample. The data stem from a study of STAT5B mutations in CD4+ large granular lymphocyte leukemia. Whole-study results and caveats: Less than 30% of private leukemic clonotypes occurred rarely in other patients' non-leukemic repertoires.

As processed by the authors: Productive clonotypes were detectable down to 2.59 x 10-5 frequency. The data were produced by immunoSEQ multiplex PCR, yet TCRdb's version contains in-frame clones alone and is incomplete. V, J and clone size derive from that table, while D and trimming were established from the DNA sequence. The sample consists of around 31,000 clones, about 70% of them appearing once. Per germline, CDR1 MNHNY and CDR2 SVGAGI (reference sequence). The CDR3 is 15 amino acids. Trimming removed 0 bases at V and 4 bases at J, with 10 bases between. The clonotype was recovered from a human donor in good health. The genes are TRBV6-6 and TRBJ1-3, with D possibly TRBD1 on 5 matching bases. Sequencing was performed on CD4+ T cells from blood buffy coats. The CDR3 sequence: CASSYSQGRGNTIYF. The CDR3 DNA sequence: TGTGCCAGCAGTTACTCCCAGGGCAGGGGAAACACCATATATTTT.